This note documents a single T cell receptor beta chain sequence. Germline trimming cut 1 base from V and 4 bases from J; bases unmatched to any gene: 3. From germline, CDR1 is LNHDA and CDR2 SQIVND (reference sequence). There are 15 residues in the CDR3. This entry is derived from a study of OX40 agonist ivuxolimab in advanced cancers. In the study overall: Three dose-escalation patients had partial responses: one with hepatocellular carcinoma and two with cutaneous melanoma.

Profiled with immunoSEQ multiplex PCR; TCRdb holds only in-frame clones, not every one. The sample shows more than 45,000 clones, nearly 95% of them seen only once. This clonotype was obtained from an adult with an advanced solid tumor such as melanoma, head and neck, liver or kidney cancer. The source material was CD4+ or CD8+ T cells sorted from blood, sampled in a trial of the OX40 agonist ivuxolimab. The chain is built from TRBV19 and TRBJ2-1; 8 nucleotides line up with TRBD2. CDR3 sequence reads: CASSIGGGPYNEQFF. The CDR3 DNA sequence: TGTGCCAGTAGTATAGGCGGGGGGCCGTACAATGAGCAGTTCTTC.